This T cell receptor beta chain was retrieved from a study of control samples from healthy donors and cancer patients. The assay was immunoSEQ multiplex PCR, and TCRdb's table has in-frame clones only and misses some. The sample lists 40,000 to 65,000 clones, approximately 90% occurring once. Germline-derived CDR1 and CDR2 are MDHEN and SYDVKM. The CDR3 is made up of 14 amino acids. Trimming cost V 4 bases and J 2 bases, with 11 bases left between them. The rearrangement uses TRBV28 and TRBJ1-2; D uncertain. Material for sequencing was PBMCs. The source is a man aged 55 to 70 with head and neck cancer. The CDR3 sequence is CASSSSPLNYGYTF. The CDR3 DNA is TGTGCCAGCAGTTCCTCCCCGCTGAACTATGGCTACACCTTC.